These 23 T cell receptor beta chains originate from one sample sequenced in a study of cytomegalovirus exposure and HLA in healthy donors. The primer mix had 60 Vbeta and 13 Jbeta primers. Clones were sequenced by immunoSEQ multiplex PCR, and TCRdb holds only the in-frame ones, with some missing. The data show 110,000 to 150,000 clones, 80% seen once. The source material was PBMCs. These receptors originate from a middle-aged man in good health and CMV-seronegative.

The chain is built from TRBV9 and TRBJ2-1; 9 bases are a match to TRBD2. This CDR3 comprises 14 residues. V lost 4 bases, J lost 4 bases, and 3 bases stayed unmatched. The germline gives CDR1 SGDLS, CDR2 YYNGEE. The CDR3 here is CASSPSGVYNEQFF. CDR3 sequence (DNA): TGTGCCAGCAGCCCTAGCGGGGTTTACAATGAGCAGTTCTTC.

DNA for the CDR3: TGTGCCACCAGCAGGGCCGGGACAGGGGGCAGTGAAAAACTGTTTTTT. It codes for CATSRAGTGGSEKLFF. The genes are TRBV15 and TRBJ1-4; 12 positions match TRBD1. Per the germline V gene, CDR1 is LNHNV and CDR2 is YYDKDF (reference sequence). V lost 3 bases to trimming and J lost 7 bases; unmatched junction nucleotides: 6. CDR3 size: 16 residues.

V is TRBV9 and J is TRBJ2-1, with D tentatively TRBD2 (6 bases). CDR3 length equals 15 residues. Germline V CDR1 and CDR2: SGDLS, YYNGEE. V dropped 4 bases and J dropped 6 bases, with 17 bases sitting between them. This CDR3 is CASSPGTLGANEQFF. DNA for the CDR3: TGTGCCAGCAGCCCCGGGACTCTCGGAGCCAATGAGCAGTTCTTC.

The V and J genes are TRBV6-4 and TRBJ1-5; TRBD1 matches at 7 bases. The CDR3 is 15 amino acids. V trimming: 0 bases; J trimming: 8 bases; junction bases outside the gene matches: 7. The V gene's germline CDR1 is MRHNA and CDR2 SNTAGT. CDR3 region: CASSDSTGPSEPQHF. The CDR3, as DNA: TGTGCCAGCAGTGACTCGACAGGGCCTTCGGAGCCCCAGCATTTT.

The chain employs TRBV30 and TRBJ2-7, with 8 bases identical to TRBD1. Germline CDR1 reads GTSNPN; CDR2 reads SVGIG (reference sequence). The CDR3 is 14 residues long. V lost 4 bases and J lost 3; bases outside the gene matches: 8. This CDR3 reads CAWNPTGAGYEQYF. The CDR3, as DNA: TGTGCCTGGAACCCGACAGGGGCGGGCTACGAGCAGTACTTC.

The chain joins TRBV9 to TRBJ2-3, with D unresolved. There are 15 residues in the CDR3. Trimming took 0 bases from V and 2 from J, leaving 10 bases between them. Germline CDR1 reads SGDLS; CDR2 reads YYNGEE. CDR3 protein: CASSVGLENTDTQYF. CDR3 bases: TGTGCCAGCAGCGTAGGGCTAGAGAACACAGATACGCAGTATTTT.

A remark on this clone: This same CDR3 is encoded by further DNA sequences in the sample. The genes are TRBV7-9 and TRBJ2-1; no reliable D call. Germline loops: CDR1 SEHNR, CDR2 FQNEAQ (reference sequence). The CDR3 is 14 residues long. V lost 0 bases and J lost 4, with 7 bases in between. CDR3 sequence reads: CASSLAGSYNEQFF. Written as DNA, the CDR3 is TGTGCCAGCAGCTTAGCGGGCAGTTACAATGAGCAGTTCTTC.

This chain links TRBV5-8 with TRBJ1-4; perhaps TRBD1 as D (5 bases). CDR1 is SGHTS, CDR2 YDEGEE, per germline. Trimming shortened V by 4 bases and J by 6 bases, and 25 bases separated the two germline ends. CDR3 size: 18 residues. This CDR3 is CASSAPRLRAGRDEKLFF. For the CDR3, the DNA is TGTGCCAGCAGCGCTCCCCGCCTCAGGGCAGGGCGAGATGAAAAACTGTTTTTT.

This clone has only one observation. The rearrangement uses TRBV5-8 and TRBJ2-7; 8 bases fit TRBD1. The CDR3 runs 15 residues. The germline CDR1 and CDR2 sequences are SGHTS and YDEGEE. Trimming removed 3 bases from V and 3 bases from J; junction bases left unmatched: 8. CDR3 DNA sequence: TGTGCCAGCAGCTCTGATAGGACAGGGCTCTACGAGCAGTACTTC. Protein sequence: CASSSDRTGLYEQYF.

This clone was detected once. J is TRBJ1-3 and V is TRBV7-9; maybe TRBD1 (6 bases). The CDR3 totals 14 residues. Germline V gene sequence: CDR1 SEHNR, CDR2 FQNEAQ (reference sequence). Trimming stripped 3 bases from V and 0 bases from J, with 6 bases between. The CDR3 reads CASSLGHSGNTIYF. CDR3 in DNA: TGTGCCAGCAGCTTGGGACACTCTGGAAACACCATATATTTT.

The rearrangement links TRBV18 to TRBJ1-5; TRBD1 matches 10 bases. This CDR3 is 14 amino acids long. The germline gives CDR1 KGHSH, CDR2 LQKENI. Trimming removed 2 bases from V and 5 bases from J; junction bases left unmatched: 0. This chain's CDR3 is CASSPGQGDQPQHF. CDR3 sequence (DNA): TGTGCCAGCTCACCAGGACAGGGGGATCAGCCCCAGCATTTT.

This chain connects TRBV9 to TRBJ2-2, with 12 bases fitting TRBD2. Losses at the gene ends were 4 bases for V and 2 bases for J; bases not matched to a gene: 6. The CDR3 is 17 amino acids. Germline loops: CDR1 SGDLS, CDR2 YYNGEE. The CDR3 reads CASSLLAGGLNTGELFF. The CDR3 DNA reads TGTGCCAGCAGCCTCCTAGCGGGGGGGCTCAACACCGGGGAGCTGTTTTTT.

The DNA for the CDR3 is TGTGCCAGCAGTGACGGATTAGGACACTTGAACACTGAAGCTTTCTTT. It codes for CASSDGLGHLNTEAFF. The gene calls are TRBV25-1 and TRBJ1-1, with TRBD1 as a possible D gene (5 bases). Trimming removed 3 bases at V and 0 bases at J, with 14 bases between. The CDR3 length is 16 residues. Germline-derived CDR1 and CDR2 are MGHDK and SYGVNS.

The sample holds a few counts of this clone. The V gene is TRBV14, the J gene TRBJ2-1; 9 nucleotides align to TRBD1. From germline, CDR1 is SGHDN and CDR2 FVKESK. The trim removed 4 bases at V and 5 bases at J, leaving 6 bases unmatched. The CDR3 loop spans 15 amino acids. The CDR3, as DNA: TGTGCCAGCAGCCGAAGGGACAGGGTGGACAATGAGCAGTTCTTC. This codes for CASSRRDRVDNEQFF.

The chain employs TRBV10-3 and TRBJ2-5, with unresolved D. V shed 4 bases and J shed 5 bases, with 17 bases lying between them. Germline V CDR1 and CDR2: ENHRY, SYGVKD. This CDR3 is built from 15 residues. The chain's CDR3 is CAISGDAYMRETQYF. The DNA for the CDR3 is TGTGCCATCAGTGGAGACGCCTACATGAGGGAGACCCAGTACTTC.

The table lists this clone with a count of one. For the CDR3, the DNA is TGTGCCTGGAGTGCTCAGGGGCCCTATGGCTACACCTTC. Its translation: CAWSAQGPYGYTF. This chain links TRBV30 with TRBJ1-2; D possibly corresponds to TRBD1 (6 bases). The V and J ends lost 1 base and 4 bases respectively, with 10 bases between them. In germline, CDR1 is GTSNPN, CDR2 SVGIG (reference sequence). The CDR3 sequence is 13 residues long.

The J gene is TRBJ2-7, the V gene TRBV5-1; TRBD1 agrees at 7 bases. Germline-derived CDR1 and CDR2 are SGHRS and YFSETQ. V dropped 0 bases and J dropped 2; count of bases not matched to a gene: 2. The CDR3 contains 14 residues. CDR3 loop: CASSLGTGPYEQYF. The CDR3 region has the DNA TGCGCCAGCAGCTTGGGGACAGGACCCTACGAGCAGTACTTC.

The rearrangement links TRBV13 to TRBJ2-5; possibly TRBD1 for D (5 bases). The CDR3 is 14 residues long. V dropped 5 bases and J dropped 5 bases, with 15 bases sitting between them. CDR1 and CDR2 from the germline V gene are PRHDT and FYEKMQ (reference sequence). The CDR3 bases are TGTGCCAGCAGCCCGCCTATGGGGCCTGAGACCCAGTACTTC. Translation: CASSPPMGPETQYF.

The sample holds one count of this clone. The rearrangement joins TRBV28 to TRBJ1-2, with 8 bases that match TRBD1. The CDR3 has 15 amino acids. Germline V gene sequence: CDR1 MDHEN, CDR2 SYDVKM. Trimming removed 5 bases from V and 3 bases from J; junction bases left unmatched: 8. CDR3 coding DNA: TGTGCCAGCAGTACTCGGACAGGGCCCCACTATGGCTACACCTTC. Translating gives CASSTRTGPHYGYTF.

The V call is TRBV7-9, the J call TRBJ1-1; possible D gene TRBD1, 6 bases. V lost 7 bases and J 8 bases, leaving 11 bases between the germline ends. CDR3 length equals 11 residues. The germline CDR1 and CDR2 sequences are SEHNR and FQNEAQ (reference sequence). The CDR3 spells CASNHGTEAFF. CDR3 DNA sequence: TGTGCCAGCAACCACGGGACAGAAGCTTTCTTT.

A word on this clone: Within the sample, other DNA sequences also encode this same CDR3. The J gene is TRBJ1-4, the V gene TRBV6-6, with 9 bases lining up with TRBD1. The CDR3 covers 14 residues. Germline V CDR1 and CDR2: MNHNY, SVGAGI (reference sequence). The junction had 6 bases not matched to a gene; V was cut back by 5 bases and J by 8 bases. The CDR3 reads CASSRQGGNEKLFF. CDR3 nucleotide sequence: TGTGCCAGCAGTCGACAGGGGGGGAACGAAAAACTGTTTTTT.

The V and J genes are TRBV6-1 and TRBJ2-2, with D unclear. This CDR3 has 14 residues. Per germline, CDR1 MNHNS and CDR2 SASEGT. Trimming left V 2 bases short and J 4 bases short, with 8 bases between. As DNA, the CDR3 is TGTGCCAGCAGTGAAATTACACCCACCGGGGAGCTGTTTTTT. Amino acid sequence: CASSEITPTGELFF.

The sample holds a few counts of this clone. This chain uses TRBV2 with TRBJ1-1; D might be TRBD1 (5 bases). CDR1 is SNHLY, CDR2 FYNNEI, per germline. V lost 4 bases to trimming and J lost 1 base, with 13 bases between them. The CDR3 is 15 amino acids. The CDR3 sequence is CASSGGGAQNTEAFF. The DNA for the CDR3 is TGTGCCAGCAGTGGGGGAGGGGCTCAGAACACTGAAGCTTTCTTT.